The clone carrying this T cell receptor (beta chain) was seen at least ten times. Per germline, CDR1 SEHNR and CDR2 FQNEAQ (reference sequence). V was shortened by 5 bases and J by 9 bases, with 17 bases between the two germline ends. The CDR3 runs to 14 residues. The sequenced template was cDNA made from the entire isolated RNA. Assay: immunoSEQ multiplex PCR; the TCRdb copy retains only in-frame clones and omits some. In the table there are 250,000 to 350,000 clones, around 15% of which are singletons. This sample was taken from a study of beta chain features in type 1 diabetes. This sequence originates from a man aged 30-40 years in good health. Input material: central memory CD4+ T cells from blood. The V and J genes are TRBV7-9 and TRBJ2-1; a possible D gene is TRBD2 (5 bases). Written as DNA, the CDR3 is TGTGCCAGCAGCCACAATGGGCGTGGAGGTGAGCAGTTCTTC. Its translation is CASSHNGRGGEQFF. Combining the CDR3 with reference TRBV7-9 and TRBJ2-1 gives the whole variable domain DTGVSQNPRHKITKRGQNVTFRCDPISEHNRLYWYRQTLGQGPEFLTYFQNEAQLEKSRLLSDRFSAERPKGSFSTLEIQRTEQGDSAMYLCASSHNGRGGEQFFGPGTRLTVL.